Presented here are 21 T cell receptor beta chains from one specimen sequenced in a study of blood T cell repertoires in COVID-19. The data were produced by immunoSEQ multiplex PCR, yet TCRdb's version contains in-frame clones alone and is incomplete. The data contain about 87,000 clones, about 80% of them singletons. Sequencing used peripheral blood. Receptor source: a woman in her sixties or seventies with acute or convalescent COVID-19.

This clone has more than one count but fewer than ten. This sequence joins TRBV5-1 and TRBJ1-2; 9 nucleotides match TRBD1. V shed 4 bases, J shed 7 bases, and the junction held 11 bases outside the gene matches. Germline values: CDR1 SGHRS, CDR2 YFSETQ. This CDR3 has 15 amino acids. The chain's CDR3 is CASSDPGQGFGGYTF. Here the CDR3 DNA reads TGCGCCAGCAGCGACCCGGGACAGGGATTCGGTGGCTACACCTTC.

The J gene is TRBJ1-5, the V gene TRBV7-9; 9 bases are shared with TRBD1. Per germline, CDR1 SEHNR and CDR2 FQNEAQ (reference sequence). Trimming at V came to 3 bases and at J to 0 bases, leaving 6 bases not matched to a gene. This CDR3 is 17 amino acids long. The CDR3: CASSLGQGSYSNQPQHF. For the CDR3, the DNA is TGTGCCAGCAGCTTGGGACAGGGTTCGTATAGCAATCAGCCCCAGCATTTT.

This clone was observed a single time. The chain combines TRBV12-5 with TRBJ2-1, with 15 bases aligning to TRBD2. Germline CDR1 reads LGHNT; CDR2 reads FRNRAP. The trim removed 0 bases at V and 4 bases at J, leaving 10 bases unmatched. The CDR3 extends over 20 amino acids. CDR3 in DNA: TGTGCTAGTGGTTTGGTGCCCATCGGACTAGCGGGGGGGGTTTACAATGAGCAGTTCTTC. Protein: CASGLVPIGLAGGVYNEQFF.

The J gene is TRBJ2-1, the V gene TRBV7-3, with TRBD1 identical over 8 bases. This CDR3 has 15 amino acids. Losses at the gene ends were 5 bases for V and 4 bases for J; bases not matched to a gene: 7. Germline loops: CDR1 SGHTA, CDR2 FQGTGA. Written as DNA, the CDR3 is TGTGCCAGCAGCGCCACGGGACAGGAGTACAATGAGCAGTTCTTC. Protein product: CASSATGQEYNEQFF.

The chain joins TRBV5-1 to TRBJ1-2, with D maybe TRBD1 (6 bases). The germline gives CDR1 SGHRS, CDR2 YFSETQ. V lost 4 bases and J 2 bases, leaving 12 bases between the germline ends. The CDR3 extends over 14 amino acids. The DNA of the CDR3 is TGCGCCAGCAGCCTGGACGGACAGAACTATGGCTACACCTTC. Amino acids: CASSLDGQNYGYTF.

This chain links TRBV10-1 with TRBJ1-2; D gene uncertain. CDR1 and CDR2 (germline): WNHNN, SYGVQD (reference sequence). Deletions cut 4 bases from V and 5 bases from J, with 8 bases between. This CDR3 has 12 amino acids. The CDR3 sequence: CASSADGYGYTF. The CDR3 DNA follows: TGCGCCAGCAGTGCCGACGGGTATGGCTACACCTTC.

The rearrangement links TRBV6-4 to TRBJ1-5; possible D gene TRBD1, 6 bases. CDR1 is MRHNA, CDR2 SNTAGT, per germline. Trimming took 2 bases from V and 6 from J, leaving 20 bases between them. The CDR3 sequence is 17 residues long. CDR3 protein: CASSDPHRGQRGQPQHF. As DNA, the CDR3 is TGTGCCAGCAGTGACCCCCACCGTGGACAGAGGGGTCAGCCCCAGCATTTT.

This clone was counted between two and nine times. The chain has TRBV10-3 and TRBJ2-1, with 8 positions matching TRBD2. The V gene's germline CDR1 is ENHRY and CDR2 SYGVKD. This CDR3 has 15 amino acids. Trimming at V came to 2 bases and at J to 4 bases, leaving 4 bases not matched to a gene. CDR3 sequence (DNA): TGTGCCATCAGTGAGCAGCGGGGGAGTTACAATGAGCAGTTCTTC. Translation gives CAISEQRGSYNEQFF.

The chain links TRBV2 to TRBJ2-7; maybe TRBD2 (5 bases). Germline V lookup: CDR1 SNHLY, CDR2 FYNNEI. The CDR3 extends over 14 amino acids. Trimming cost V 6 bases and J 0 bases, with 12 bases left between them. The CDR3, as DNA: TGTGCCAGCAGGAACATTCGGGGCTCCTACGAGCAGTACTTC. Translated, it gives CASRNIRGSYEQYF.

The CDR3 nucleotides are TGTGCCAGCAGTGAACTTGGGAGGAACACCGGGGAGCTGTTTTTT. The encoded protein is CASSELGRNTGELFF. This rearrangement joins TRBV2 to TRBJ2-2; a weak D match, TRBD2 (5 bases). The CDR3 consists of 15 residues. Trimming took 2 bases from V and 1 from J, leaving 8 bases between them. Per the germline V gene, CDR1 is SNHLY and CDR2 is FYNNEI.

The gene calls are TRBV29-1 and TRBJ2-6; D might be TRBD2 (5 bases). The CDR3 runs to 14 residues. Trimming took off 4 bases at V and 3 bases at J, with 10 bases between the two ends. Germline V gives CDR1 SQVTM, CDR2 ANQGSEA. The CDR3 loop reads CSVVFGDGANVLTF. The CDR3, as DNA: TGCAGCGTTGTTTTCGGGGATGGGGCCAACGTCCTGACTTTC.

The V gene is TRBV5-1, the J gene TRBJ2-3; D might be TRBD1 (6 bases). Between the trimmed V and J ends, which lost 4 bases and 4 bases, there was a span of 16 bases. The germline gives CDR1 SGHRS, CDR2 YFSETQ. This CDR3 is 15 amino acids long. Here the CDR3 DNA reads TGCGCCAGCAGCCGAGGGACATTTGGGGCAGATACGCAGTATTTT. Protein: CASSRGTFGADTQYF.

The chain joins TRBV7-2 to TRBJ2-2; a possible D gene is TRBD1 (7 bases). V lost 3 bases and J lost 0, with 11 bases in between. Per the germline V gene, CDR1 is SGHTA and CDR2 is FQGNSA. The CDR3 has 16 amino acids. The CDR3 bases are TGTGCCAGCAGCTTTGGCGGGACAGCGAACACCGGGGAGCTGTTTTTT. This sequence encodes CASSFGGTANTGELFF.

The V call is TRBV18, the J call TRBJ1-5; D unresolved. Germline CDR1 is KGHSH and CDR2 is LQKENI. The CDR3 covers 12 residues. V was clipped by 4 bases and J by 6 bases, with 7 bases between them. CDR3 coding DNA: TGTGCCAGCTCACTAAATTCTCAGCCCCAGCATTTT. It specifies CASSLNSQPQHF.

The chain recombines TRBV5-1 with TRBJ2-5; a weak D match, TRBD2 (6 bases). Trimming removed 4 bases at V and 1 base at J, with 11 bases between. CDR1 and CDR2 from the germline V gene are SGHRS and YFSETQ. The CDR3 runs to 14 residues. The chain's CDR3 is CASSAEAGQETQYF. Written as DNA, the CDR3 is TGCGCCAGCAGCGCAGAAGCGGGCCAAGAGACCCAGTACTTC.

CDR3 nucleotides: TGTGCCAGCAGAGACAGAGCGAACACTGAAGCTTTCTTT. It is translated as CASRDRANTEAFF. The rearrangement links TRBV6-5 to TRBJ1-1; TRBD1 is a possible D gene (5 bases). Germline CDR1 is MNHEY and CDR2 is SVGAGI. Trimming removed 6 bases at V and 1 base at J, with 9 bases between. This CDR3 has 13 amino acids.

The V call is TRBV29-1, the J call TRBJ1-2; weak D call: TRBD1 (6 bases). Trimming cost V 4 bases and J 10 bases, with 16 bases left between them. CDR1 SQVTM and CDR2 ANQGSEA come from the germline V gene. The CDR3 runs to 12 residues. CDR3 sequence: CSVGGQGRYYTF. CDR3 nucleotides: TGCAGCGTTGGGGGGCAGGGGCGATACTACACCTTC.

This clone has more than one count but fewer than ten. The CDR3 loop is CASSVGTGPSGNTIYF. In DNA form, the CDR3 reads TGTGCCAGCAGCGTGGGGACAGGCCCCTCTGGAAACACCATATATTTT. The rearrangement uses TRBV9 and TRBJ1-3; 8 bases are a match to TRBD1. CDR1 and CDR2 (germline): SGDLS, YYNGEE. The CDR3 covers 16 residues. V shed 2 bases, J shed 0 bases, and the junction held 4 bases outside the gene matches. The full variable domain, its missing parts supplied by reference TRBV9 and TRBJ1-3, is DSGVTQTPKHLITATGQRVTLRCSPRSGDLSVYWYQQSLDQGLQFLIQYYNGEERAKGNILERFSAQQFPDLHSELNLSSLELGDSALYFCASSVGTGPSGNTIYFGEGSWLTVV.

The gene calls are TRBV4-1 and TRBJ1-3; TRBD1 matches at 9 bases. The junction had 9 bases not matched to a gene; V was cut back by 4 bases and J by 2 bases. The germline CDR1 and CDR2 sequences are MGHRA and YSYEKL. The CDR3 loop spans 17 amino acids. CDR3 coding DNA: TGCGCCAGCAGCCGAAACAGGGGGCTAGATGCTGGAAACACCATATATTTT. As protein: CASSRNRGLDAGNTIYF.

In this sample, this clone turned up once. The V and J genes are TRBV19 and TRBJ1-1; TRBD1 is a possible D gene (5 bases). V was cut by 4 bases and J by 6 bases, with 21 bases left in between. The CDR3 sequence is 16 residues long. The germline gives CDR1 LNHDA, CDR2 SQIVND (reference sequence). CDR3 in amino acids: CASSTPTQGSGAEAFF. DNA for the CDR3: TGTGCCAGTAGTACGCCAACCCAGGGAAGTGGCGCTGAAGCTTTCTTT.

V gene TRBV5-4 combines with J gene TRBJ2-3, with 11 bases identical to TRBD2. CDR1 is SGHNT and CDR2 is YYREEE in the germline V gene (reference sequence). Trimming took 5 bases from V and 2 from J; bases not matched to a gene: 7. This CDR3 has 16 residues. CDR3 nucleotides: TGTGCCAGCAGTTCTAGCGGGGGGTGGGACACAGATACGCAGTATTTT. This codes for CASSSSGGWDTDTQYF.